This T cell receptor (beta chain) was profiled in a study of CD8 T cells in ankylosing spondylitis. TCRdb re-called the 5' RACE reads with MiXCR, one entry per CDR3 protein. The sample has some 42,000 distinct CDR3 sequences, approximately 2.6% seen once; the top ten hold about 4.5%. Study results and limitations: Disease-associated clonotypes exhibited CD8+ identity and were relatively infrequent in peripheral blood. Ankylosing spondylitis blood appeared to carry a characteristic TCR beta motif of several highly homologous variants.

This clonotype was seen many times. Its antigen is unknown. Trimming took 6 bases from V and 5 from J, leaving 18 bases between them. The CDR3 spans 16 residues. Looked up from germline, CDR1 is SGDLS and CDR2 is YYNGEE. The V and J genes are TRBV9 and TRBJ1-6; D is perhaps TRBD1 (5 bases). The sample consisted of blood, either unsorted or a sorted T cell fraction (not recorded which). This clonotype was obtained from a male donor with ankylosing spondylitis or in good health (not recorded which). In DNA form, the CDR3 reads TGTGCCAGCACTCAAGCCGGGGGTCCCAATAATTCACCCCTCCACTTT. This gives the protein CASTQAGGPNNSPLHF.